A single sample gave rise to the 20 T cell receptor beta chains below, sequenced in a study of blood T cell repertoires in COVID-19. Only in-frame clones appear in the TCRdb table, and some are missing; sequencing was by immunoSEQ multiplex PCR. The sample lists 300,000 or so clones, 90% seen once, with 2.5% to 3.5% in the top ten. Material for sequencing was peripheral blood. These receptors were obtained from a woman aged 25-40 years with COVID-19, enrolled during active disease.

The DNA for the CDR3 is TGTGCCAGCAGCCAACTCGACAGGGAGCATAACTATGGCTACACCTTC. As protein: CASSQLDREHNYGYTF. V usage is TRBV3-1 (or the pseudogene TRBV3-2) and J usage is TRBJ1-2; TRBD1 matches 7 bases. This CDR3 contains 16 residues. With 2 bases clipped from V and 1 base from J, the junction kept 7 bases outside the gene matches. Germline CDR1 reads LGHDT; CDR2 reads YNNKEL (reference sequence).

The rearrangement uses TRBV28 and TRBJ1-1; possibly TRBD1 for D (5 bases). This CDR3 region has 14 residues. The germline V gene encodes CDR1 MDHEN and CDR2 SYDVKM. Deletions cut 6 bases from V and 0 bases from J, with 11 bases between. The CDR3 sequence is CASRLDSLNTEAFF. CDR3 bases: TGTGCCAGCAGGCTAGACAGCCTGAACACTGAAGCTTTCTTT.

The chain is built from TRBV27 and TRBJ2-6; D is uncertain. The CDR3 has 14 amino acids. Between the trimmed V and J ends, which lost 5 bases and 0 bases, there was a span of 5 bases. CDR1 is MNHEY, CDR2 SMNVEV, per germline (reference sequence). CDR3 in amino acids: CASSPLSGANVLTF. The CDR3 region has the DNA TGTGCCAGCAGTCCTCTCTCTGGGGCCAACGTCCTGACTTTC.

The CDR3 region has the DNA TGCGCCAGCAGCTTCTCGGGGGGCGGAGAGGGCTACACCTTC. Translation: CASSFSGGGEGYTF. The V and J genes are TRBV5-1 and TRBJ1-2, with a tentative D call TRBD1 (6 bases). The CDR3 is 14 amino acids. The germline CDR1 and CDR2 sequences are SGHRS and YFSETQ. V lost 2 bases and J lost 8, with 16 bases in between.

The V and J genes are TRBV5-1 and TRBJ2-2; D not certain. Germline V lookup: CDR1 SGHRS, CDR2 YFSETQ. This CDR3 contains 18 residues. The V gene lost 4 bases and the J gene lost 0 bases, with 19 bases spanning the gap. The CDR3 DNA reads as TGCGCCAGCAGCCCTCCGGCTGGCGGAGAGACGAACACCGGGGAGCTGTTTTTT. Its translation: CASSPPAGGETNTGELFF.

The rearrangement links TRBV18 to TRBJ2-1; 9 bases are a match to TRBD2. Germline V CDR1 and CDR2: KGHSH, LQKENI. V was pared by 3 bases and J by 2 bases, with 2 bases of the junction left unmatched. This CDR3 has 15 amino acids. CDR3 nucleotides: TGTGCCAGCTCACCCCTAGCGGGGACCTACAATGAGCAGTTCTTC. Amino acid sequence: CASSPLAGTYNEQFF.

The chain joins TRBV4-2 to TRBJ2-6; the D is unclear. Trimming stripped 1 base from V and 2 bases from J, with 9 bases between. From germline, CDR1 is LGHNA and CDR2 YNFKEQ. This CDR3 contains 16 residues. The CDR3 loop reads CASSQVFTAGANVLTF. CDR3 DNA sequence: TGTGCCAGCAGCCAAGTTTTTACAGCTGGGGCCAACGTCCTGACTTTC.

The genes are TRBV5-1 and TRBJ2-1, with 10 bases lining up with TRBD2. This CDR3 is built from 16 residues. Germline V lookup: CDR1 SGHRS, CDR2 YFSETQ. V was clipped by 0 bases and J by 3 bases; unmatched bases: 3. Written as DNA, the CDR3 is TGCGCCAGCAGCTTGGAGGGACTAGCGAGCTACAATGAGCAGTTCTTC. Translation: CASSLEGLASYNEQFF.

Regarding this clone: This specimen includes other DNA sequences encoding the same CDR3. This chain uses TRBV18 with TRBJ1-1; TRBD1 might be the D (5 bases). From germline, CDR1 is KGHSH and CDR2 LQKENI. The V and J ends lost 2 bases and 3 bases respectively, with 13 bases between them. The CDR3 is made up of 15 amino acids. The CDR3 region is CASSPIQGADTEAFF. DNA for the CDR3: TGTGCCAGCTCACCAATCCAGGGTGCGGACACTGAAGCTTTCTTT. Combining the CDR3 with reference TRBV18 and TRBJ1-1 gives the whole variable domain NAGVMQNPRHLVRRRGQEARLRCSPMKGHSHVYWYRQLPEEGLKFMVYLQKENIIDESGMPKERFSAEFPKEGPSILRIQQVVRGDSAAYFCASSPIQGADTEAFFGQGTRLTVV.

The V and J genes are TRBV28 and TRBJ2-7; 8 bases agree with TRBD2. V lost 7 bases, J lost 3 bases, and 11 bases stayed unmatched. Germline values: CDR1 MDHEN, CDR2 SYDVKM. The CDR3 contains 15 residues. The CDR3 reads CASTLGEREIYEQYF. CDR3 DNA: TGTGCCAGCACTCTGGGGGAGCGGGAGATCTACGAGCAGTACTTC.

V and J are TRBV28 and TRBJ1-5; TRBD1 might be the D (6 bases). V was cut by 5 bases and J by 3 bases, with 11 bases left in between. Germline V gives CDR1 MDHEN, CDR2 SYDVKM. The CDR3 extends over 14 amino acids. The CDR3 loop is CASSTQGYNQPQHF. The CDR3 DNA sequence: TGTGCCAGCAGTACACAGGGTTACAATCAGCCCCAGCATTTT.

The chain couples TRBV5-1 to TRBJ2-2; TRBD2 matches at 8 bases. Germline loops: CDR1 SGHRS, CDR2 YFSETQ. V was pared by 0 bases and J by 1 base, with 5 bases of the junction left unmatched. The CDR3 runs 17 residues. In nucleotides, the CDR3 is TGCGCCAGCAGCTTGGATGCGGCGGGGGGGAACACCGGGGAGCTGTTTTTT. Residues: CASSLDAAGGNTGELFF.

The chain links TRBV10-3 to TRBJ1-2; D is uncertain. In germline, CDR1 is ENHRY, CDR2 SYGVKD. The CDR3 covers 16 residues. Trimming cost V 0 bases and J 6 bases, with 17 bases left between them. CDR3 in DNA: TGTGCCATCAGTGAGTCGCGATACGGGGAGTTGGATGGCTACACCTTC. It specifies CAISESRYGELDGYTF.

The chain links TRBV19 to TRBJ2-3, with TRBD1 matching 8 bases. Germline CDR1 is LNHDA and CDR2 is SQIVND (reference sequence). V shed 5 bases and J 4 bases; nucleotides not matched to a gene: 8. The CDR3 spans 15 residues. CDR3 DNA: TGTGCCAGTAGTCTGAGACAGGGGACCCCAGATACGCAGTATTTT. It encodes CASSLRQGTPDTQYF. The full variable domain, completed using reference TRBV19 and TRBJ2-3, is DGGITQSPKYLFRKEGQNVTLSCEQNLNHDAMYWYRQDPGQGLRLIYYSQIVNDFQKGDIAEGYSVSREKKESFPLTVTSAQKNPTAFYLCASSLRQGTPDTQYFGPGTRLTVL.

This chain joins TRBV6-5 and TRBJ1-1, with a possible D match to TRBD1 (6 bases). The V end was cut by 9 bases, the J end by 2 bases, with 13 bases between. CDR1 MNHEY and CDR2 SVGAGI come from the germline V gene. This CDR3 contains 13 residues. DNA for the CDR3: TGTGCCAGTTCGCAGGGGATTAACACTGAAGCTTTCTTT. Its protein product is CASSQGINTEAFF.

The rearrangement uses TRBV19 and TRBJ1-6; 8 bases match TRBD1. CDR3 size: 15 residues. The trim removed 6 bases at V and 7 bases at J, leaving 8 bases unmatched. Germline V gene lookup returns CDR1 LNHDA and CDR2 SQIVND (reference sequence). This CDR3 reads CASSTDRGGNSPLHF. Written as DNA, the CDR3 is TGTGCCAGTAGCACCGACAGGGGAGGGAATTCACCCCTCCACTTT.

In the case of this clone: The junction departs from the called germline gene at one end, perhaps through a read error. The J gene is TRBJ1-5, the V gene TRBV5-4; no reliable D call. This CDR3 is built from 13 residues. Germline lookup yields CDR1 SGHNT and CDR2 YYREEE (reference sequence). The CDR3 loop is CASSLGSDQPQHF. The DNA for the CDR3 is TGTGCCAGCAGCTTGGGTAGCGATCAGCCCCAGCATTTT.

As to this clone: The sample has other DNA sequences that encode this CDR3 too. CDR3 loop: CASSQSPDQPQHF. The DNA for the CDR3 is TGTGCCAGCAGCCAGTCTCCCGATCAGCCCCAGCATTTT. This sequence joins TRBV3-1 (or the pseudogene TRBV3-2) and TRBJ1-5, with D unresolved. CDR3 length equals 13 residues. Trimming removed 3 bases at V and 5 bases at J, with 8 bases between. From germline, CDR1 is LGHDT and CDR2 YNNKEL (reference sequence).

V gene TRBV28 combines with J gene TRBJ1-2; perhaps TRBD1 as D (5 bases). This CDR3 is 11 amino acids long. V lost 5 bases to trimming and J lost 6 bases, with 7 bases between them. Germline CDR1 reads MDHEN; CDR2 reads SYDVKM. The CDR3 here is CASSVRDGYTF. The CDR3 region has the DNA TGTGCCAGCAGTGTCAGGGATGGCTACACCTTC.

This chain joins TRBV28 and TRBJ2-7, with D perhaps matching TRBD2 (6 bases). The CDR3 contains 16 residues. Germline V lookup: CDR1 MDHEN, CDR2 SYDVKM. V shed 2 bases and J shed 2 bases, with 16 bases lying between them. The CDR3 nucleotides read TGTGCCAGCAGTTTACCACCCCCACAGCGGGCCTACGAGCAGTACTTC. This encodes CASSLPPPQRAYEQYF. The full variable domain, in which reference TRBV28 and TRBJ2-7 provide the parts outside the CDR3, is DVKVTQSSRYLVKRTGEKVFLECVQDMDHENMFWYRQDPGLGLRLIYFSYDVKMKEKGDIPEGYSVSREKKERFSLILESASTNQTSMYLCASSLPPPQRAYEQYFGPGTRLTVT.